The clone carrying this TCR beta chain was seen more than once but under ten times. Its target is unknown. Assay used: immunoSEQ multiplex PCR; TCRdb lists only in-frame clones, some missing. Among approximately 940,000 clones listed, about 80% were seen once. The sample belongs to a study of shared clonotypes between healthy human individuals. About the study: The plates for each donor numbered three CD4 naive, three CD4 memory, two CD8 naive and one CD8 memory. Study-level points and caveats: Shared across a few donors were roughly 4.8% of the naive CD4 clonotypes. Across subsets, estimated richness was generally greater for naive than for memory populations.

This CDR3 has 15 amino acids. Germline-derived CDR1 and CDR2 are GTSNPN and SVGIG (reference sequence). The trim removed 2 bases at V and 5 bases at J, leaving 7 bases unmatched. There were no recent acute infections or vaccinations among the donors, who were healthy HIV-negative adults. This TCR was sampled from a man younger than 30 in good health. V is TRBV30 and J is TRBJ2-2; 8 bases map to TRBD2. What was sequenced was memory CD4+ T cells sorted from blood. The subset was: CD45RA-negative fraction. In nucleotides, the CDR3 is TGTGCCTGGAGTCCCAAGGAGCGGGAGACCGGGGAGCTGTTTTTT. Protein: CAWSPKERETGELFF.